This T cell receptor beta chain came from a study of blood T cell repertoires in COVID-19. On the study more broadly: Italy, Spain and the United States were the sources of the convalescent and acute COVID-19 samples. Sources were T cells, B-cell-depleted T cells, or PBMCs; the material itself was cDNA or gDNA.

Germline V gene data show CDR1 as SGHKS and CDR2 as YYEKEE (reference sequence). The CDR3 extends over 15 amino acids. Trimming cost V 3 bases and J 0 bases; bases outside gene matches: 3. Authors' methods: Amplification from reference gene primers served as the basis for estimated nucleated cell counts. Produced via immunoSEQ multiplex PCR; TCRdb's table is partial and in-frame only. V, J and clone size are taken as reported in that table, and D and trimming were inferred from the DNA itself. The sample includes approximately 70,000 clones, around 80% seen only once; the top ten take approximately 2.5%.

This TCR came from a man older than 75 with active or convalescent COVID-19. The V and J genes are TRBV5-5 and TRBJ2-3; 8 bases fit TRBD1. The material sequenced was peripheral blood. The CDR3: CASSSRTGSTDTQYF. The CDR3 DNA reads as TGTGCCAGCAGCTCCAGGACAGGGAGCACAGATACGCAGTATTTT.